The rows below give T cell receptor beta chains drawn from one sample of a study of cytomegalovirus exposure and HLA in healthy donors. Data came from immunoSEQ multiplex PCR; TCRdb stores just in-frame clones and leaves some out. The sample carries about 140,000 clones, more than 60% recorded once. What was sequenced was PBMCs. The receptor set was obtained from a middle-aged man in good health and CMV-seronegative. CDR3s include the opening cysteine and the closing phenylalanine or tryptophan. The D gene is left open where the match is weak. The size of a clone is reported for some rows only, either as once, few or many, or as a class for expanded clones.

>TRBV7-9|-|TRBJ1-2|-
CASSPSQQDSYSGGYTF
TGTGCCAGCAGCCCATCCCAGCAGGACAGTTACTCTGGTGGCTACACCTTC
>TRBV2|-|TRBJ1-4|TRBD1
CASRRTGASNEKLFF
TGTGCCAGCAGGAGGACAGGGGCCTCTAATGAAAAACTGTTTTTT
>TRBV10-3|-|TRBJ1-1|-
CAISGRGFAEAFF
TGTGCCATCAGTGGAAGAGGGTTTGCTGAAGCTTTCTTT
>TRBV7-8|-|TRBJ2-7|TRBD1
CASSPRDRANEQYF
TGTGCCAGCAGCCCTCGGGACAGGGCGAACGAGCAGTACTTC
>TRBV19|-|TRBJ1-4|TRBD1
CASTLGQGPNEKLFF
TGTGCCAGTACCCTGGGACAGGGACCTAATGAAAAACTGTTTTTT
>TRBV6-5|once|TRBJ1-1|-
CASSPPLEGNTEAFF
TGTGCCAGCAGTCCCCCGTTGGAGGGGAACACTGAAGCTTTCTTT
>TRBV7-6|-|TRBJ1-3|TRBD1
CASSPLGGGGNTIYF
TGTGCCAGCAGCCCGTTAGGGGGCGGGGGAAACACCATATATTTT
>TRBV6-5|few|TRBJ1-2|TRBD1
CASSRYRGNYGYTF
TGTGCCAGCAGTCGATACAGGGGGAACTATGGCTACACCTTC
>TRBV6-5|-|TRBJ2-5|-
CASSYARETQYF
TGTGCCAGCAGTTACGCTCGGGAGACCCAGTACTTC
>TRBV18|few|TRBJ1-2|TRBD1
CASSPGQGHYGYTF
TGTGCCAGCTCACCGGGACAGGGCCACTATGGCTACACCTTC
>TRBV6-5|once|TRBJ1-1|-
CASTNRDSNTEAFF
TGTGCCAGCACCAATAGGGACTCCAACACTGAAGCTTTCTTT
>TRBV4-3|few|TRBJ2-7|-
CASSQDLGAVYEQYF
TGCGCCAGCAGCCAAGATCTAGGGGCAGTTTACGAGCAGTACTTC
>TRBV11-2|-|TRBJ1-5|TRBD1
CASSAGQGRNQPQHF
TGTGCCAGCAGCGCGGGACAGGGACGCAATCAGCCCCAGCATTTT
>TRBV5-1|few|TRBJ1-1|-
CASSLEFMGTGMNTEAFF
TGCGCCAGCAGCTTGGAGTTCATGGGTACGGGAATGAACACTGAAGCTTTCTTT
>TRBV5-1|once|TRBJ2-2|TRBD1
CASSRQGADGGELFF
TGCGCCAGCAGTCGACAGGGGGCGGATGGCGGGGAGCTGTTTTTT
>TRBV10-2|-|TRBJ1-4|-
CASSGQNEKLFF
TGCGCCAGCAGTGGTCAGAATGAAAAACTGTTTTTT
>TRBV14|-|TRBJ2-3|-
CASGRLGADTQYF
TGTGCCAGCGGTCGTTTGGGCGCAGATACGCAGTATTTT
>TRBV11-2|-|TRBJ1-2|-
CASSSGQSPFYGYTF
TGTGCCAGCAGCTCGGGACAAAGCCCCTTCTATGGCTACACCTTC
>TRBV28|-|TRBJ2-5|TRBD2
CASSFSGGSQETQYF
TGTGCCAGCAGTTTCAGCGGGGGGTCACAAGAGACCCAGTACTTC
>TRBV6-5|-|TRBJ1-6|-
CASSRPGHNNSPLHF
TGTGCCAGCAGCAGACCGGGACACAATAATTCACCCCTCCACTTT
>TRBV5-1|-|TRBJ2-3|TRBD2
CASSLGLARDTQYF
TGCGCCAGCAGCTTGGGACTAGCTAGAGATACGCAGTATTTT
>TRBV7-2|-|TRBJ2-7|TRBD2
CASRSYSGGYSYEQYF
TGTGCCAGCAGATCCTACAGCGGGGGGTATTCCTACGAGCAGTACTTC
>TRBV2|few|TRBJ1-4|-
CASSADSTTNEKLFF
TGTGCCAGCAGTGCCGACAGCACAACTAATGAAAAACTGTTTTTT
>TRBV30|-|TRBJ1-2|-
CAPDLYLQGRGYTF
TGTGCCCCTGACCTTTACCTACAGGGTCGGGGCTACACCTTC
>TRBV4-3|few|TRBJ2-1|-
CASSQGPSGSSSYNEQFF
TGCGCCAGCAGCCAAGGACCGAGCGGGTCCAGCTCCTACAATGAGCAGTTCTTC
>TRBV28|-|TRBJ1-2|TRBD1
CASTRDRGYSGYTF
TGTGCCAGCACCCGGGACAGGGGGTATAGTGGCTACACCTTC
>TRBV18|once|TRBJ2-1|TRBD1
CASSPDRGIWEQFF
TGTGCCAGCTCGCCGGACAGGGGTATATGGGAGCAGTTCTTC
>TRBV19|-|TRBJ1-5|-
CASSILQALNQPQHF
TGTGCCAGTAGTATATTACAGGCCCTCAATCAGCCCCAGCATTTT
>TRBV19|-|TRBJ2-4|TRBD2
CASSTGGAVIQYF
TGTGCCAGTAGTACCGGGGGGGCCGTCATTCAGTACTTC
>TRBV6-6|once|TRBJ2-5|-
CASSTPTDPGTQYF
TGTGCCAGCAGTACCCCGACAGACCCAGGGACCCAGTACTTC
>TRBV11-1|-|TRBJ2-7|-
CASSSRGTQPFYEQYF
TGTGCCAGCAGCTCCCGCGGGACTCAGCCTTTCTACGAGCAGTACTTC
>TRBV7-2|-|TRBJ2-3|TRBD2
CASSLGTSGGRGTDTQYF
TGTGCCAGCAGCTTAGGGACTAGCGGGGGAAGAGGCACAGATACGCAGTATTTT
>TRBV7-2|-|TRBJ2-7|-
CASSPDREQYF
TGTGCCAGCAGCCCCGACAGAGAGCAGTACTTC
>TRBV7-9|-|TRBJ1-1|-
CASSHSNTEAFF
TGTGCCAGCAGCCACAGTAACACTGAAGCTTTCTTT
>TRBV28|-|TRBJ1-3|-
CASSYWSSGNTIYF
TGTGCCAGCAGTTATTGGAGCTCTGGAAACACCATATATTTT
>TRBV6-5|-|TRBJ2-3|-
CASSPGGGSTDTQYF
TGTGCCAGCAGTCCAGGTGGGGGCAGCACAGATACGCAGTATTTT
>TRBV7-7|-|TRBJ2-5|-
CASSLFRGETQYF
TGTGCCAGCAGCTTATTCAGGGGAGAGACCCAGTACTTC
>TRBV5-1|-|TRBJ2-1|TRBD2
CASSLAVLAASPEQFF
TGCGCCAGCAGCTTGGCCGTCCTAGCGGCCTCTCCTGAGCAGTTCTTC
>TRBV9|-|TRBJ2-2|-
CASSITGGHTGELFF
TGTGCCAGCAGCATAACCGGGGGACACACCGGGGAGCTGTTTTTT
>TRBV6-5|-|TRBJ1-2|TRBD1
CASRPRGREGYTF
TGTGCCAGCAGGCCCAGGGGGCGGGAGGGCTACACCTTC
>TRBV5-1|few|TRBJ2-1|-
CASSPQSLYNEQFF
TGCGCCAGCAGCCCCCAGTCCCTCTACAATGAGCAGTTCTTC
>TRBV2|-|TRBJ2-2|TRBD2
CASSASGGGTGELFF
TGTGCCAGCAGTGCTAGCGGGGGGGGCACCGGGGAGCTGTTTTTT
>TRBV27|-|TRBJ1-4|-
CASSPSGDNEKLFF
TGTGCCAGCAGTCCCTCGGGGGATAATGAAAAACTGTTTTTT
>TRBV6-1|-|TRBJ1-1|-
CASSEAPGMGAEAFF
TGTGCCAGCAGTGAAGCTCCGGGGATGGGAGCTGAAGCTTTCTTT
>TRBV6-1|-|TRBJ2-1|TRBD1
CASSARDGQGGNEQFF
TGTGCCAGCAGTGCCCGTGACGGACAGGGTGGAAATGAGCAGTTCTTC
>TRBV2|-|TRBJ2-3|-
CASSERTDTQYF
TGTGCCAGCAGCGAGAGGACAGATACGCAGTATTTT
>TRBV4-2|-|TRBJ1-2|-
CASSQEGGRGAYYGYTF
TGTGCCAGCAGCCAAGAGGGGGGGAGGGGGGCTTACTATGGCTACACCTTC
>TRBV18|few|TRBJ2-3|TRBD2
CASSTGRGRTDTQYF
TGTGCCAGCTCCACTGGGAGGGGAAGAACAGATACGCAGTATTTT
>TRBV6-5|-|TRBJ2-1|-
CASSTIRGNEQFF
TGTGCCAGCAGTACCATCCGCGGCAATGAGCAGTTCTTC
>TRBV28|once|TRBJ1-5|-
CATSGIQPQHF
TGTGCCACCTCGGGGATCCAGCCCCAGCATTTT
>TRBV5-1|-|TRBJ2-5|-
CASSFVDTQETQYF
TGCGCCAGCAGTTTTGTGGACACCCAAGAGACCCAGTACTTC
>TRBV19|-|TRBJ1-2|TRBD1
CASSAAGGGYTF
TGTGCCAGTAGTGCGGCAGGGGGCGGCTACACCTTC
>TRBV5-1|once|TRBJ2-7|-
CASSLIGRDNEQYF
TGCGCCAGCAGCTTGATCGGCAGGGACAACGAGCAGTACTTC
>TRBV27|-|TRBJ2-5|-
CASSLTGPQETQYF
TGTGCCAGCAGCCTGACAGGACCCCAAGAGACCCAGTACTTC
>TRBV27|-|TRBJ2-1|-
CASSSETFTYHNEQFF
TGTGCCAGCAGTTCAGAGACTTTTACCTACCACAATGAGCAGTTCTTC